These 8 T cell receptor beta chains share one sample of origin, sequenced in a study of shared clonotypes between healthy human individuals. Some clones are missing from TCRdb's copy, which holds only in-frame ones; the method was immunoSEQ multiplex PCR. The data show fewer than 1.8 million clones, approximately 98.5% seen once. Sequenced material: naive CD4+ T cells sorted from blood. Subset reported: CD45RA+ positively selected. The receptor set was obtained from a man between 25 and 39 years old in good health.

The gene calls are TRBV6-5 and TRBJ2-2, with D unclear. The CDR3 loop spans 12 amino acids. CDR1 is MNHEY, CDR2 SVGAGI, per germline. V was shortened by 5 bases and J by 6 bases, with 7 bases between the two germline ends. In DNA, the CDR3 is TGTGCCAGCAGTACAGAGCCCGGGGAGCTGTTTTTT. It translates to CASSTEPGELFF.

The CDR3 spells CASLPGLSTDTQYF. CDR3 nucleotide sequence: TGTGCCAGCTTGCCGGGACTAAGCACAGATACGCAGTATTTT. This chain joins TRBV2 and TRBJ2-3; 7 bases line up with TRBD2. V lost 8 bases to trimming and J lost 0 bases; unmatched junction nucleotides: 5. Per the germline V gene, CDR1 is SNHLY and CDR2 is FYNNEI. The CDR3 runs to 14 residues.

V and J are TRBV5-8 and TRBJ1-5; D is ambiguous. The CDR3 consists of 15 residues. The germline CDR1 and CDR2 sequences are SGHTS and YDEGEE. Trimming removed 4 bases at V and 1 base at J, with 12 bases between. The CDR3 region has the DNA TGTGCCAGCAGCCCGGGCCAGAGCAGCAATCAGCCCCAGCATTTT. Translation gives CASSPGQSSNQPQHF.

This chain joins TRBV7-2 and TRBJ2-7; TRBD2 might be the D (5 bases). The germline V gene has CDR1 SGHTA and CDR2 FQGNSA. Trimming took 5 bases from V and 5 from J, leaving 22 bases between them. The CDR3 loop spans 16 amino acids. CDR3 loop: CASSPDKARASHEQYF. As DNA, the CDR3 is TGTGCCAGCAGCCCCGATAAGGCGCGGGCTAGCCACGAGCAGTACTTC. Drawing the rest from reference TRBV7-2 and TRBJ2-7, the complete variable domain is GAGVSQSPSNKVTEKGKDVELRCDPISGHTALYWYRQSLGQGLEFLIYFQGNSAPDKSGLPSDRFSAERTGGSVSTLTIQRTQQEDSAVYLCASSPDKARASHEQYFGPGTRLTVT.

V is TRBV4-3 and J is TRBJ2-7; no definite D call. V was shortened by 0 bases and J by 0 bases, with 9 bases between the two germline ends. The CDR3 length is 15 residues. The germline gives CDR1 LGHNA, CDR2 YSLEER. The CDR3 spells CASSQEGRDSYEQYF. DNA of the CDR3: TGCGCCAGCAGCCAAGAAGGTAGGGACTCCTACGAGCAGTACTTC.

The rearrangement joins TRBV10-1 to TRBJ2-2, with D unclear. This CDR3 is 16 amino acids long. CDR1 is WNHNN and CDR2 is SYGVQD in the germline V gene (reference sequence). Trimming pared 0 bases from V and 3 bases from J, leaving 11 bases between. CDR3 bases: TGCGCCAGCAGTGAGTCGGGCCACTTGGACACCGGGGAGCTGTTTTTT. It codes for CASSESGHLDTGELFF.

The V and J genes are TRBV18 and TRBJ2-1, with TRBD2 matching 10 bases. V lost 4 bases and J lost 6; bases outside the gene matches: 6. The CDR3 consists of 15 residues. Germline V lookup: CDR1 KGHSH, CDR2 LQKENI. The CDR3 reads CASSLSLAGPNEQFF. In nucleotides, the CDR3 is TGTGCCAGCTCACTGTCACTAGCGGGACCCAATGAGCAGTTCTTC.

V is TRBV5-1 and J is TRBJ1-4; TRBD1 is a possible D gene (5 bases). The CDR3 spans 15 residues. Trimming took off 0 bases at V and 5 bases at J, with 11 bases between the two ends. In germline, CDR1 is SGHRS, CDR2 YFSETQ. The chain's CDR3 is CASSLAAGPNEKLFF. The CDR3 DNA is TGCGCCAGCAGCTTGGCCGCAGGGCCAAATGAAAAACTGTTTTTT.